This is a list of T cell receptor beta chains from one sample in a study of T cell responses to AZD1222 COVID-19 vaccine. Method: immunoSEQ multiplex PCR; TCRdb's copy keeps in-frame clones and lacks some. The sample carries more than 40,000 clones, about 90% recorded once. The sample here was peripheral blood, taken 28 days after the second AZD1222 dose. These receptors originate from an adult who received the AZD1222 COVID-19 vaccine. CDR3s include the opening cysteine and the closing phenylalanine or tryptophan. D genes are given only for firm matches. Rows give clone size only sometimes, using once, few, many, or a class for an expanded clone.

TRBV6-2/TRBV6-3	14	-	TRBJ1-5	-	CASSISLSNQPQHF	TGTGCCAGCAGTATAAGCCTTAGCAATCAGCCCCAGCATTTT
TRBV5-6	14	-	TRBJ1-5	-	CASSLRGSNQPQHF	TGTGCCAGCAGCTTAAGGGGGAGCAATCAGCCCCAGCATTTT
TRBV19	14	-	TRBJ2-1	once	CASSIPPGGSEQFF	TGTGCCAGTAGTATACCGCCTGGGGGGTCCGAGCAGTTCTTC
TRBV10-3	11	-	TRBJ2-7	-	CATLGLYEQYF	TGTGCCACCCTGGGCCTCTACGAGCAGTACTTC
TRBV29-1	16	TRBD2	TRBJ2-3	-	CSGRGFGGGRTDTQYF	TGCAGCGGTAGAGGGTTCGGGGGGGGCCGGACAGATACGCAGTATTTT
TRBV6-4	17	TRBD1	TRBJ1-2	-	CASSDRAGGGWNYGYTF	TGTGCCAGCAGTGACAGGGCAGGGGGCGGCTGGAACTATGGCTACACCTTC
TRBV7-2	16	TRBD1	TRBJ2-1	once	CASSFLLGTGHNEQFF	TGTGCCAGCAGCTTCCTTTTAGGGACAGGGCACAATGAGCAGTTCTTC
TRBV7-9	14	TRBD1	TRBJ1-4	-	CASSLGTGVEKLFF	TGTGCCAGCAGCTTAGGGACAGGGGTTGAAAAACTGTTTTTT
TRBV2	16	TRBD2	TRBJ2-3	-	CASTLNGAGGLDTQYF	TGTGCCAGCACTTTAAACGGGGCGGGGGGCCTCGATACGCAGTATTTT
TRBV5-4	13	-	TRBJ2-7	-	CASSPDHSYEQYF	TGTGCCAGCAGCCCGGACCATTCCTACGAGCAGTACTTC
TRBV25-1	13	-	TRBJ1-2	-	CASSESGDYGYTF	TGTGCCAGCAGTGAAAGTGGGGACTATGGCTACACCTTC
TRBV19	15	-	TRBJ1-5	-	CASSIRWGDDQPQHF	TGTGCCAGTAGTATCCGTTGGGGGGACGATCAGCCCCAGCATTTT
TRBV6-5	15	-	TRBJ1-6	-	CASHFASSYNSPLHF	TGTGCCAGCCACTTCGCTAGCTCCTATAATTCACCCCTCCACTTT
TRBV10-3	13	-	TRBJ1-4	-	CAISTATNEKLFF	TGTGCCATCAGTACCGCAACTAATGAAAAACTGTTTTTT
TRBV7-9	15	TRBD1	TRBJ2-3	-	CASSRRTGGTDTQYF	TGTGCCAGCAGCCGTAGGACAGGGGGCACAGATACGCAGTATTTT
TRBV24-1	12	-	TRBJ2-1	few	CATSDRGNEQFF	TGTGCCACCAGTGATAGAGGGAATGAGCAGTTCTTC
TRBV7-6	14	-	TRBJ2-7	-	CASSLALNSYEQYF	TGTGCCAGCAGCTTAGCGCTTAACTCCTACGAGCAGTACTTC
TRBV19	15	-	TRBJ2-5	once	CASSADPGTAETQYF	TGTGCCAGTAGTGCGGACCCAGGTACGGCAGAGACCCAGTACTTC
TRBV27	14	TRBD1	TRBJ2-7	few	CASSFRQGTYEQYF	TGTGCCAGCAGTTTCCGACAGGGGACCTACGAGCAGTACTTC
TRBV10-3	13	TRBD1	TRBJ1-5	-	CATGTEDFWPQHF	TGTGCCACCGGGACAGAGGATTTTTGGCCCCAGCATTTT
TRBV27	16	-	TRBJ1-2	-	CASSLSRVAIPYGYTF	TGTGCCAGCAGTTTATCAAGGGTCGCGATCCCCTATGGCTACACCTTC
TRBV6-6	12	TRBD1	TRBJ1-1	-	CASSPGGTEAFF	TGTGCCAGCAGTCCAGGGGGGACTGAAGCTTTCTTT
TRBV7-9	13	-	TRBJ1-5	-	CASSLVANQPQHF	TGTGCCAGCAGCTTAGTAGCCAATCAGCCCCAGCATTTT
TRBV12-2	19	-	TRBJ2-7	once	CASRLAVPGHPRGPYEQYF	TGTGCAAGTCGCTTAGCGGTACCGGGACACCCCCGAGGGCCCTACGAGCAGTACTTC
TRBV6-6	17	TRBD2	TRBJ2-1	-	CASSPGLAGLTYNEQFF	TGTGCCAGCAGTCCGGGACTAGCGGGGCTGACCTACAATGAGCAGTTCTTC
TRBV24-1	13	TRBD1	TRBJ2-7	-	CATNRGSSYEQYF	TGTGCCACGAACAGGGGGAGCTCCTACGAGCAGTACTTC
TRBV29-1	13	TRBD1	TRBJ1-4	-	CSGGTGGTEKLFF	TGCAGCGGGGGGACAGGAGGCACGGAAAAACTGTTTTTT
TRBV28	13	-	TRBJ2-7	-	CASSLGPSYEQYF	TGTGCCAGCAGCCTGGGACCTAGCTACGAGCAGTACTTC
TRBV7-8	14	-	TRBJ2-7	-	CASSSMDGSYEQYF	TGTGCCAGCAGCTCGATGGACGGCTCCTACGAGCAGTACTTC
TRBV30	14	-	TRBJ2-3	-	CAWSVPAGTDTQYF	TGTGCCTGGAGTGTACCGGCCGGGACAGATACGCAGTATTTT
TRBV11-2	13	-	TRBJ1-2	-	CASSRGANYGYTF	TGTGCCAGCAGCAGGGGGGCTAACTATGGCTACACCTTC
TRBV7-6	16	-	TRBJ1-2	-	CASSLGQGGIGYGYTF	TGTGCCAGCAGCTTAGGGCAGGGAGGAATAGGCTATGGCTACACCTTC
TRBV4-3	13	-	TRBJ1-2	-	CASSQDLVVGYTF	TGCGCCAGCAGCCAAGATCTAGTCGTCGGCTACACCTTC
TRBV7-2	13	-	TRBJ2-5	-	CASSLQGQETQYF	TGTGCCAGCAGCTTACAGGGACAAGAGACCCAGTACTTC
TRBV4-3	14	-	TRBJ1-2	-	CASSQTNPNYGYTF	TGCGCCAGCAGCCAGACAAACCCTAACTATGGCTACACCTTC
TRBV19	16	TRBD1	TRBJ1-1	-	CASRLFHQGADTEAFF	TGTGCCAGTAGACTTTTTCACCAGGGGGCCGACACTGAAGCTTTCTTT
TRBV20-1	15	TRBD2	TRBJ2-7	-	CSASEWGGSSYEQYF	TGCAGTGCTAGTGAGTGGGGGGGGAGCTCCTACGAGCAGTACTTC
TRBV30	17	TRBD1	TRBJ1-3	-	CAWSGVGQGLSGNTIYF	TGTGCCTGGAGTGGGGTAGGACAGGGGCTCTCTGGAAACACCATATATTTT
TRBV3-1/TRBV3-2	15	TRBD1	TRBJ1-3	-	CAGKTGGRSGNTIYF	TGTGCCGGGAAGACAGGGGGCAGATCTGGAAACACCATATATTTT
TRBV12-3/TRBV12-4	13	-	TRBJ2-7	-	CASSFGAALEQYF	TGTGCCAGCAGTTTCGGAGCAGCTCTGGAGCAGTACTTC